This T cell receptor (beta chain) was retrieved from a study of blood T cell repertoires in COVID-19. Authors' methods: From reference gene primer amplification, estimates of nucleated cell counts were derived. The protocol was immunoSEQ multiplex PCR, while the TCRdb copy is restricted to in-frame clones and leaves out a portion. That table furnishes V, J and clone size, whereas the DNA furnished D and trimming. The sample gives 58,000 or so clones, roughly 68% of which show up once; under 30% is in the top ten. The CDR3 is 15 amino acids. The V segment lost 4 bases and the J segment 6 bases; nucleotides outside the gene matches: 11. Germline values: CDR1 SGHRS, CDR2 YFSETQ.

This TCR was recovered from a woman at least 80 years old with acute or convalescent COVID-19. What was sequenced was peripheral blood. This sequence joins TRBV5-1 and TRBJ1-2; 8 nucleotides line up with TRBD1. CDR3 DNA: TGCGCCAGCAGCCTCGGGACAGGTCTTTGGGATGGCTACACCTTC. This codes for CASSLGTGLWDGYTF.